This T cell receptor beta chain was identified in a study of identical twins. Study outcomes and limitations: For cord blood, abundant beta clonotypes had fewer insertions, unlike memory repertoires, which showed none.

TCRdb called the 5' RACE reads again in MiXCR, with one record for every CDR3 protein. The data hold some 250,000 distinct CDR3 sequences, with approximately 5.9% observed a single time. In every case, the donor was a healthy Caucasian. Germline-derived CDR1 and CDR2 are SEHNR and FQNEAQ (reference sequence). The trim removed 5 bases at V and 12 bases at J, leaving 7 bases unmatched. This CDR3 has 12 amino acids. In regard to this clonotype: Its antigen is not identified.

These data are also associated with another study on T cells expressing NK-cell markers.

The rearrangement links TRBV7-9 to TRBJ2-1; the match to TRBD2 covers 7 bases. The receptor was isolated from a young woman in good health. The sequenced sample was CD8+ T cells sorted from blood. Here the CDR3 reads CASSTSRLAQFF. In nucleotides, the CDR3 is TGTGCCAGCAGCACTAGTAGACTAGCGCAGTTCTTC.